This TCR beta chain was profiled in a study of cytomegalovirus exposure and HLA in healthy donors. A note on this clone: What it binds is unknown.

The PCR used 60 Vbeta and 13 Jbeta primers. Generated by immunoSEQ multiplex PCR, the TCRdb table keeps only in-frame clones and is missing some. The data hold about 180,000 clones, with about 80% observed a single time. The CDR3 loop spans 14 amino acids. Per the germline V gene, CDR1 is SGHRS and CDR2 is YFSETQ. Trimming removed 1 base at V and 3 bases at J, with 10 bases between. Findings of the study overall: Productive rates of about 87% or about 30% were seen for most TCR beta V segments in an earlier analysis. In all likelihood, a cluster of highly shared sequence variants was a sequencing artifact.

The specimen was PBMCs. The receptor was derived from a woman aged 25-40 years in good health and CMV-seronegative. The genes are TRBV5-1 and TRBJ1-2; no reliable D call. The DNA for the CDR3 is TGCGCCAGCAGCTTGATCGGGGAAGACTATGGCTACACCTTC. Protein: CASSLIGEDYGYTF.